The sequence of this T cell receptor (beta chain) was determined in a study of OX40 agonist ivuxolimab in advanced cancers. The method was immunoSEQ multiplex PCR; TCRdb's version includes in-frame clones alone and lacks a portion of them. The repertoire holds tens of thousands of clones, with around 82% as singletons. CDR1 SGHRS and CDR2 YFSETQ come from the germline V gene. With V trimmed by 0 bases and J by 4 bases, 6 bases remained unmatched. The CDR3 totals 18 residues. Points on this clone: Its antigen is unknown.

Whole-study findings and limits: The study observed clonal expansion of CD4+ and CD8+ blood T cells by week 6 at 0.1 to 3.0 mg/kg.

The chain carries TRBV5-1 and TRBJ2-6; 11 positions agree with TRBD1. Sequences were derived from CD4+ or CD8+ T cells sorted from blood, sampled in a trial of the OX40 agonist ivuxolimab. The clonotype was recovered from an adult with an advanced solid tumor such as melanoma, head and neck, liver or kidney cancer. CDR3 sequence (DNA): TGCGCCAGCAGCTTGGAAGGACAGGGGGCGAGGGGGGCCAACGTCCTGACTTTC. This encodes CASSLEGQGARGANVLTF.